This T cell receptor beta chain was recorded in a study of OX40 agonist ivuxolimab in advanced cancers. For the study in its entirety: Ivuxolimab, which targeted the costimulatory receptor OX40 (CD134), was an agonistic, fully human IgG2 monoclonal antibody. Intravenous ivuxolimab was administered to patients every 2 weeks at six dose levels: 0.01, 0.1, 0.3, 1.5, 3 and 10 mg/kg. Among the roughly 50 dose-escalation patients, approximately 20 had hepatocellular carcinoma, approximately 15 melanoma, 9 renal cell carcinoma and 9 head and neck cancer. In the dose-escalation cohort, approximately 82% of patients were male, and the mean age was around 60 years, with a range of roughly 20 to 80. Prior anti-PD-1, anti-PD-L1 or anti-CTLA-4 therapy was permitted, and 30% to 50% of dose-escalation patients had received checkpoint inhibitors. Partial responses occurred in three dose-escalation patients, of whom one had hepatocellular carcinoma and two had cutaneous melanoma. The point of sequencing TCRbeta in the periphery was to test whether ivuxolimab changed TCR sequence diversity and drove clonal T-cell expansion. The paper describes the monotherapy dose-escalation part (N of about 54 patients) of the phase I trial of ivuxolimab. What the study reported, not specific to this receptor: In partial responders in the 0.1-3.0 mg/kg groups, normalized peripheral clonal expansion was found to be among the lowest, especially among CD8+ T cells. Which antigens the clonally expanded peripheral T cells were specific for was not determined. Clonal expansion of both CD4+ and CD8+ blood T cells was observed from baseline to week 6 at doses 0.1 to 3.0 mg/kg. Low levels of normalized T-cell clonal expansion were also seen in some nonresponding patients. After ivuxolimab, CD8+ T cells had more expanded clones than CD4+ T cells on average.

As to this clone: The antigen it recognizes is unknown. Base-call qualities are not available, and no considerably larger clone is one nucleotide away.

The CDR3 covers 16 residues, taking in both the cysteine and the phenylalanine. The entry retains the CDR3 DNA only, 48 bases that are in frame from base 1. The CDR1 and CDR2 encoded by the germline V gene are MGHRA and YSYEKL. Compared with germline, V lacks 3 bases and J lacks 4 bases; bases without a gene match: 8. Patients with a history of autoimmune disease or receiving systemic immunosuppression were excluded from the trial. Peripheral blood for TCR sequencing was drawn from every dose cohort at baseline, at cycle 4 day 1 and at cycle 7 day 1. Samples were obtained from an open-label, multicenter, first-in-human phase I dose-escalation trial of ivuxolimab. Adults with locally advanced or metastatic head and neck squamous cell, hepatocellular, melanoma or renal cell carcinoma were enrolled in the trial. Before TCR sequencing, CD4+ T cells and CD8+ T cells were sorted from peripheral blood as separate populations.

Genomic DNA was isolated from the sorted cells so that the TCRbeta CDR3 region could be sequenced. The immunoSEQ Assay was used for sequencing of TCRbeta CDR3 regions. Held by TCRdb, this immuneACCESS table contains in-frame sequences only and omits some clones. Under half of the omission traces to an unresolved V gene where checked; the cause of the rest is unknown. Across this sample there are 90,000 or so clones, with around nine tenths seen only once. The ten largest clones capture 2.6% of the sample. The sequencing used CD4+ or CD8+ T cells sorted from blood, collected in a trial of the OX40 agonist ivuxolimab. This sequence was found in an adult with an advanced solid tumor such as melanoma, head and neck, liver or kidney cancer. This receptor chain uses TRBV4-1 and TRBJ2-7; TRBD2 fits 11 bases in the junction. The sequence in DNA is TGCGCCAGCAGCCAGGGGACACTAGCGGGAGTTTACGAGCAGTACTTC. It encodes CASSQGTLAGVYEQYF.